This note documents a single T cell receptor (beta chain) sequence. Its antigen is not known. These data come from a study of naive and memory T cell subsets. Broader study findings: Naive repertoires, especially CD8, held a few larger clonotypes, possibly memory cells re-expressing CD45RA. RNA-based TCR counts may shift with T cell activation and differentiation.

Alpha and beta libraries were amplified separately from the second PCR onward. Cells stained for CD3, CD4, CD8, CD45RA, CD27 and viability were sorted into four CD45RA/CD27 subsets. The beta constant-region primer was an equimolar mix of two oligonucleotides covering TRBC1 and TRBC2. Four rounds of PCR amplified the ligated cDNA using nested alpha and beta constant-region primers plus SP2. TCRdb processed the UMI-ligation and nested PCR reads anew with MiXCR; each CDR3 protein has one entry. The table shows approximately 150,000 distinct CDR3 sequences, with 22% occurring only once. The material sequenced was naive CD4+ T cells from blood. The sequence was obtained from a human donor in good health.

The CDR3 loop reads CSARDQAEYYEQYF. The CDR3 nucleotides are TGCAGTGCTAGAGATCAAGCTGAGTACTACGAGCAGTACTTC. This chain connects TRBV20-1 to TRBJ2-7; no reliable D call. The CDR3 extends over 14 amino acids. V lost 0 bases, J lost 3 bases, and 12 bases lay in between. CDR1 is DFQATT, CDR2 SNEGSKA, per germline (reference sequence).